The 17 T cell receptor beta chains presented below share a single source sample, sequenced in a study of cytomegalovirus exposure and HLA in healthy donors. The PCR was carried out with 60 Vbeta primers and 13 Jbeta primers. Libraries were prepared by immunoSEQ multiplex PCR; TCRdb keeps only in-frame clonotypes and omits some of them. The sample has approximately 130,000 clones, approximately 84% seen once. The specimen was PBMCs. All receptors come from a boy aged 2 to 10 in good health and CMV-seronegative.

The CDR3 DNA is TGTGCCAGCAGTGCCAGGGTCGGGGAGCTGTTTTTT. This sequence encodes CASSARVGELFF. The chain employs TRBV27 and TRBJ2-2, with a tentative D call TRBD1 (5 bases). V was clipped by 5 bases and J by 7 bases, with 8 bases between them. The germline CDR1 and CDR2 sequences are MNHEY and SMNVEV (reference sequence). CDR3 length: 12 amino acids.

In its sample, this clone was seen a few times. The same CDR3 arises from other DNA sequences in this sample as well. This chain joins TRBV4-2 and TRBJ2-3; 8 bases map to TRBD2. The V segment lost 0 bases and the J segment 6 bases; nucleotides outside the gene matches: 8. CDR3 length: 16 residues. Per the germline V gene, CDR1 is LGHNA and CDR2 is YNFKEQ. The CDR3 sequence: CASSQDRTGGPDTQYF. CDR3 bases: TGTGCCAGCAGCCAAGATCGGACGGGGGGGCCGGATACGCAGTATTTT.

The count of this clone is one. V usage is TRBV2 and J usage is TRBJ2-1; weak D call: TRBD2 (5 bases). Between the trimmed V and J ends, which lost 9 bases and 10 bases, there was a span of 13 bases. CDR1 SNHLY and CDR2 FYNNEI come from the germline V gene. This CDR3 has 11 amino acids. The CDR3 sequence: CARSVGREQFF. The CDR3 coding sequence is TGTGCCAGGTCGGTGGGGAGAGAGCAGTTCTTC.

The genes are TRBV10-3 and TRBJ1-2, with 12 nucleotides matching TRBD1. The CDR3 has 14 amino acids. Germline-derived CDR1 and CDR2 are ENHRY and SYGVKD. J lost 5 bases, V lost 11 bases, and 9 bases had no gene match. The CDR3 nucleotides are TGTGCCGTAACCCGGGACAGGGGGCGGTATGGCTACACCTTC. This codes for CAVTRDRGRYGYTF.

The chain couples TRBV27 to TRBJ1-6; the D gene is possibly TRBD1 (5 bases). Trimming pared 5 bases from V and 7 bases from J, leaving 15 bases between. CDR1 MNHEY and CDR2 SMNVEV come from the germline V gene (reference sequence). CDR3 size: 15 residues. CDR3 in amino acids: CASSPRQGQNSPLHF. DNA for the CDR3: TGTGCCAGCAGTCCTCGCCAGGGCCAGAATTCACCCCTCCACTTT.

The sample holds one count of this clone. The chain joins TRBV7-9 to TRBJ2-1, with 10 bases identical to TRBD2. Germline V gene data show CDR1 as SEHNR and CDR2 as FQNEAQ (reference sequence). The CDR3 spans 15 residues. V trimming: 6 bases; J trimming: 3 bases; junction bases outside the gene matches: 5. CDR3 loop: CASSASGRGYNEQFF. In nucleotides, the CDR3 is TGTGCCAGCAGTGCTAGCGGGAGAGGCTACAATGAGCAGTTCTTC.

The chain carries TRBV25-1 and TRBJ1-2, with D uncertain. Germline loops: CDR1 MGHDK, CDR2 SYGVNS. Between the trimmed V and J ends, which lost 5 bases and 4 bases, there was a span of 5 bases. CDR3 size: 11 residues. The CDR3 sequence: CASSPGYGYTF. The CDR3 DNA reads as TGTGCCAGCAGTCCCGGCTATGGCTACACCTTC.

V usage is TRBV11-3 and J usage is TRBJ2-6; tentative D call: TRBD1 (6 bases). Germline V gene lookup returns CDR1 SGHNT and CDR2 YENEEA. The CDR3 has 17 residues. Trimming cost V 2 bases and J 1 base, with 12 bases left between them. The CDR3 DNA follows: TGTGCCAGCAGCTTATCGGACAGCCAGTCTGGGGCCAACGTCCTGACTTTC. Translation gives CASSLSDSQSGANVLTF.

V and J are TRBV6-4 and TRBJ2-3, with D tentatively TRBD1 (6 bases). With 5 bases removed from V and 2 bases from J, the gap between germline ends came to 11 bases. Per the germline V gene, CDR1 is MRHNA and CDR2 is SNTAGT. The CDR3 is 14 residues long. As DNA, the CDR3 is TGTGCCAGCAGTCGGGACATCACCACAGATACGCAGTATTTT. As protein: CASSRDITTDTQYF.

The V and J genes are TRBV12-5 and TRBJ1-2, with 8 bases matching TRBD1. This CDR3 is built from 16 residues. Germline CDR1 and CDR2: LGHNT and FRNRAP. Trimming at V came to 0 bases and at J to 7 bases, leaving 10 bases not matched to a gene. CDR3 sequence (DNA): TGTGCTAGTGGTTTGGTGGACGGCAGGGACAGGTTTGGCTACACCTTC. Translation gives CASGLVDGRDRFGYTF.

This chain connects TRBV2 to TRBJ2-5; 12 positions match TRBD1. The CDR3 spans 17 residues. From germline, CDR1 is SNHLY and CDR2 FYNNEI. With 5 bases clipped from V and 2 bases from J, the junction kept 9 bases outside the gene matches. The CDR3 here is CASSKTGTGGGQETQYF. CDR3 DNA sequence: TGTGCCAGCAGTAAAACCGGGACAGGGGGCGGGCAAGAGACCCAGTACTTC.

This clone was observed a handful of times. The rearrangement links TRBV4-2 to TRBJ2-1; D not certain. V dropped 1 base and J dropped 6 bases, with 7 bases sitting between them. The CDR3 has 13 amino acids. The germline gives CDR1 LGHNA, CDR2 YNFKEQ. The DNA for the CDR3 is TGTGCCAGCAGCCAAGGCTATAGCAATGAGCAGTTCTTC. Its translation: CASSQGYSNEQFF.

This clone has only a few counts. CDR3 region: CASSDDRASSPLHF. Written as DNA, the CDR3 is TGTGCCAGCAGTGACGACAGGGCAAGCTCACCCCTCCACTTT. This chain connects TRBV6-1 to TRBJ1-6; 7 bases align to TRBD1. Trimming removed 3 bases from V and 10 bases from J; junction bases left unmatched: 6. CDR3 length: 14 amino acids. Germline values: CDR1 MNHNS, CDR2 SASEGT.

This clone was recorded a few times. The chain recombines TRBV6-4 with TRBJ2-1; TRBD1 might be the D (6 bases). The germline V gene has CDR1 MRHNA and CDR2 SNTAGT. The V gene lost 2 bases and the J gene lost 6 bases, with 11 bases spanning the gap. This CDR3 is 14 amino acids long. CDR3 protein: CASSDDTGSNEQFF. CDR3 nucleotide sequence: TGTGCCAGCAGTGACGATACAGGGAGCAATGAGCAGTTCTTC.

The chain couples TRBV10-3 to TRBJ1-2; a possible D gene is TRBD1 (5 bases). The CDR3 totals 14 residues. The germline V gene has CDR1 ENHRY and CDR2 SYGVKD. V was shortened by 6 bases and J by 3 bases, with 14 bases between the two germline ends. The CDR3 loop is CAIRERKGHYGYTF. The DNA of the CDR3 is TGTGCCATCAGGGAGCGAAAGGGGCACTATGGCTACACCTTC.

This chain links TRBV18 with TRBJ1-5, with a weak D call TRBD1 (6 bases). V lost 5 bases, J lost 7 bases, and 12 bases lay in between. This CDR3 contains 13 residues. From germline, CDR1 is KGHSH and CDR2 LQKENI. Written as DNA, the CDR3 is TGTGCCAGCTCATGGGGGCGCGGGCAGCCCCAGCATTTT. Its translation is CASSWGRGQPQHF.

V and J are TRBV6-1 and TRBJ2-3; 8 nucleotides match TRBD2. J gave up 4 bases and V 6 bases, and 9 bases lay outside the gene matches. CDR3 length equals 15 residues. Germline loops: CDR1 MNHNS, CDR2 SASEGT. The CDR3 DNA is TGTGCCAGCAGGGTCAGCGGGGGAAGCGCAGATACGCAGTATTTT. Protein: CASRVSGGSADTQYF.